This T cell receptor (beta chain) was retrieved from a study of beta chain features in type 1 diabetes. This CDR3 is 15 amino acids long. CDR1 and CDR2 (germline): SEHNR, FQNEAQ (reference sequence). Unmatched junction bases numbered 11, after V lost 5 bases and J lost 5 bases. Study-level findings and limits: Whether TCRB rearrangement is influenced by HLA type was left unresolved in this analysis. Insertions at VDJ junctions were less frequent in type 1 diabetes patients. These patients also deleted more nucleotides at the same junctions. Naive, central memory and Treg TCRB repertoires seemed to resemble each other more closely in patients than they did in healthy donors.

Every bit of the isolated RNA underwent reverse transcription, so sequencing read expressed TCRB transcripts. Roughly 3.5 million reads per sample were averaged for naive, central memory and regulatory samples. The data were produced by immunoSEQ multiplex PCR, yet TCRdb's version contains in-frame clones alone and is incomplete. Among about 370,000 clones listed, more than 13% were seen once. In the case of this clone: Antigen unknown.

The chain is built from TRBV7-9 and TRBJ1-2, with 7 bases identical to TRBD1. This TCR came from a woman aged 18-29 years in good health. The sequencing sample was made of naive CD4+ T cells from blood. The chain's CDR3 is CASSPGTAAFYGYTF. The CDR3 DNA reads TGTGCCAGCAGCCCCGGGACAGCGGCTTTTTATGGCTACACCTTC.